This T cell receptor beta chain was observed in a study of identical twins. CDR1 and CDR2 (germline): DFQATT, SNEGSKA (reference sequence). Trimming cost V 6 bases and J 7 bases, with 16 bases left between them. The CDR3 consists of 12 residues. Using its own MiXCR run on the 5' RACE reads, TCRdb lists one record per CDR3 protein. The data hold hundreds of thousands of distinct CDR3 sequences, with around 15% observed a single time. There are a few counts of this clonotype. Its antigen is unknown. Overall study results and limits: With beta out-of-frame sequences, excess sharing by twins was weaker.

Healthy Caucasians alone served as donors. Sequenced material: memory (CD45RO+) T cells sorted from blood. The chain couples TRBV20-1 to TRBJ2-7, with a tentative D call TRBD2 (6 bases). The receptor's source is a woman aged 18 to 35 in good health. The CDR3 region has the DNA TGCAGTGCCCCGGCGGGGTCCCGGGAGCAGTACTTC. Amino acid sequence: CSAPAGSREQYF.